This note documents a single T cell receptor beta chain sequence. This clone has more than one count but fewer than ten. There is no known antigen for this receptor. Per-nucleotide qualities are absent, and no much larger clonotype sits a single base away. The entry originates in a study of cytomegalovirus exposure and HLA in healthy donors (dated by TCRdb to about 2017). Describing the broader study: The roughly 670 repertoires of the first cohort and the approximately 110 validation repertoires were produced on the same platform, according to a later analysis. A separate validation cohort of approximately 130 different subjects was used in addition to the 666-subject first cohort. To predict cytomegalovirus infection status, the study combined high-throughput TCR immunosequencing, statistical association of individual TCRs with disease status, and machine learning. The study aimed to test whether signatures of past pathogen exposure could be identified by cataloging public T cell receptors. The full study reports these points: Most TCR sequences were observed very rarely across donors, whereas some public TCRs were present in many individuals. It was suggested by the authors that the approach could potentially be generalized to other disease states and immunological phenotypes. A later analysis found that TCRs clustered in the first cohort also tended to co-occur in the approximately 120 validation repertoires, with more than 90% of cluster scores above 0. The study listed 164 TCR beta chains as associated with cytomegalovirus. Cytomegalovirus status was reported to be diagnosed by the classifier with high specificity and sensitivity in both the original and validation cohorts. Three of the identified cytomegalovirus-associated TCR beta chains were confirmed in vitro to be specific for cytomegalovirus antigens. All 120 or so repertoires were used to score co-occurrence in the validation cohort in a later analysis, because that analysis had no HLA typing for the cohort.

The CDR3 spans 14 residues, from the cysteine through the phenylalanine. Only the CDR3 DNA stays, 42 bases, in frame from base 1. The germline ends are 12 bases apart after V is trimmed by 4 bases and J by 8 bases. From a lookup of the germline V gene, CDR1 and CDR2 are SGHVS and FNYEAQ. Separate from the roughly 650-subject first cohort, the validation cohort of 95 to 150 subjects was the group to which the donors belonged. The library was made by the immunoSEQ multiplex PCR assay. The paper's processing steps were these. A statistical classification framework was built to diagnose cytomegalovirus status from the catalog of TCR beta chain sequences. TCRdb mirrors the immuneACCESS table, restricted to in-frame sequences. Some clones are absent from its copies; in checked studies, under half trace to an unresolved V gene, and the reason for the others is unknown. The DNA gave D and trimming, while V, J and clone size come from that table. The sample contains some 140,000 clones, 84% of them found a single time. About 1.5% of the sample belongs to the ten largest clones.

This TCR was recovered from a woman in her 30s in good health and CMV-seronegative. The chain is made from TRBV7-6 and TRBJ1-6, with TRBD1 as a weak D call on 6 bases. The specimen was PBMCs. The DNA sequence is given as TGTGCCAGCAGCTCGACAGGACGAGATTCACCCCTCCACTTT. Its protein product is CASSSTGRDSPLHF. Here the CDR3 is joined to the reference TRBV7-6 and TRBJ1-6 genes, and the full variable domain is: GAGVSQSPRYKVTKRGQDVALRCDPISGHVSLYWYRQALGQGPEFLTYFNYEAQQDKSGLPNDRFSAERPEGSISTLTIQRTEQRDSAMYRCASSSTGRDSPLHFGNGTRLTVT.